This TCR beta chain was profiled in a study of beta chain features in type 1 diabetes. Turning to this clone: Antigen: not known.

Expressed TCRB transcripts were sequenced after all isolated RNA was converted to cDNA. Sequenced by immunoSEQ multiplex PCR; TCRdb stores in-frame clones only, minus some. The sample records 600,000 to 650,000 clones, about 16% being singletons. Points from the study as a whole: The study notes PCR might favor shorter templates equally in patients and controls.

Based on CD45RO/CCR7/CD25/CD127/CD95/CD27, CD4+ regulatory, stem cell-like memory, naive and central memory cells were sorted. Once sorted, every population was more than 95% pure. The sample was naive CD4+ T cells from blood. The receptor's source is a man aged 18 to 35 in good health.

The CDR3 DNA is TGTGCCAGCTCACCAAGGACACCACTGAACACCGGGGAGCTGTTTTTT. This codes for CASSPRTPLNTGELFF. The chain has TRBV18 and TRBJ2-2; TRBD1 might be the D (5 bases). The CDR3 is 16 residues long. The ends were cut back, 2 bases at V and 1 base at J, with 11 bases in the middle. Per germline, CDR1 KGHSH and CDR2 LQKENI.